A single sample is the source of the 15 T cell receptor beta chains below, sequenced in a study of T cells in Graves' hyperthyroidism and ophthalmopathy. It was RNA transcripts that yielded the amplified TCR beta CDR3 regions. The TCR CDR3 was amplified in a first-round RT-PCR using the HTBI primer set. Each CDR3 protein gets one entry after TCRdb re-called the multiplex PCR reads with MiXCR. This sample has under 300,000 distinct CDR3 sequences, with over 20% found just once. What was sequenced was blood. These TCRs come from a man aged 30-40 years with Graves' ophthalmopathy.

The chain joins TRBV2 to TRBJ2-5; weak D call: TRBD2 (5 bases). The CDR3 has 14 residues. V lost 8 bases to trimming and J lost 5 bases, with 18 bases between them. The germline CDR1 and CDR2 sequences are SNHLY and FYNNEI. This CDR3 is CASEPAGVLETQYF. The CDR3 DNA reads as TGTGCCAGCGAGCCGGCGGGCGTCCTCGAGACCCAGTACTTC.

As to this clonotype: This may be a read error: a much more frequent sequence differs by one nucleotide. This rearrangement joins TRBV28 to TRBJ1-1; no clear D. The germline gives CDR1 MDHEN, CDR2 SYDVKM. This CDR3 comprises 14 residues. The ends were cut back, 2 bases at V and 2 bases at J, with 9 bases in the middle. The CDR3 DNA reads as TGTGCCAGCAGTTTACGGGCAATTAACACTGAAGCTTTCTTT. Translated, it gives CASSLRAINTEAFF. The whole variable domain, filled in from reference TRBV28 and TRBJ1-1, reads DVKVTQSSRYLVKRTGEKVFLECVQDMDHENMFWYRQDPGLGLRLIYFSYDVKMKEKGDIPEGYSVSREKKERFSLILESASTNQTSMYLCASSLRAINTEAFFGQGTRLTVV.

V usage is TRBV28 and J usage is TRBJ1-6, with 7 bases aligning to TRBD1. From germline, CDR1 is MDHEN and CDR2 SYDVKM. V was pared by 2 bases and J by 4 bases, with 2 bases of the junction left unmatched. CDR3 size: 15 residues. CDR3 residues: CASSLQGGYNSPLHF. The CDR3 nucleotides are TGTGCCAGCAGTTTACAGGGGGGTTATAATTCACCCCTCCACTTT.

J is TRBJ2-3 and V is TRBV28, with a weak D call TRBD2 (6 bases). The CDR3 is made up of 17 amino acids. Germline-derived CDR1 and CDR2 are MDHEN and SYDVKM. V was clipped by 5 bases and J by 5 bases, with 23 bases between them. CDR3 loop: CASSPPPALAFVDTQYF. The CDR3 nucleotides are TGTGCCAGCAGTCCCCCACCGGCACTAGCTTTTGTAGATACGCAGTATTTT.

This clonotype was seen at least ten times. CDR3 bases: TGTGCCAGCAGCGTAGGAACAGGGGAGGGGGCCAATCAGCCCCAGCATTTT. This encodes CASSVGTGEGANQPQHF. The chain is built from TRBV9 and TRBJ1-5, with 7 bases aligning to TRBD1. The V gene end was trimmed by 0 bases and the J gene end by 3 bases; junction bases not matched to a gene: 9. The CDR3 sequence is 17 residues long. Germline assignment: CDR1 SGDLS and CDR2 YYNGEE.

The rearrangement uses TRBV28 and TRBJ2-7; D gene unclear. The V end lost 5 bases, the J end lost 0 bases, and 14 bases lay between the germline ends. This CDR3 has 15 amino acids. CDR1 MDHEN and CDR2 SYDVKM come from the germline V gene. CDR3 sequence reads: CASSRERLTSYEQYF. CDR3 DNA: TGTGCCAGCAGTCGCGAGAGACTTACCTCCTACGAGCAGTACTTC.

This clonotype was counted only a few times. The gene calls are TRBV28 and TRBJ1-5, with TRBD1 as a possible D gene (5 bases). The CDR3 runs 13 residues. The ends were cut back, 4 bases at V and 7 bases at J, with 11 bases in the middle. From germline, CDR1 is MDHEN and CDR2 SYDVKM. The CDR3 coding sequence is TGTGCCAGCAGTTCGAAGGGGTGGCAGCCCCAGCATTTT. It encodes CASSSKGWQPQHF. Full variable domain (rest looked up from reference TRBV28 and TRBJ1-5): DVKVTQSSRYLVKRTGEKVFLECVQDMDHENMFWYRQDPGLGLRLIYFSYDVKMKEKGDIPEGYSVSREKKERFSLILESASTNQTSMYLCASSSKGWQPQHFGDGTRLSIL.

As concerns this clonotype: A read error is possible here, since a much larger clone lies one base away. The chain employs TRBV20-1 and TRBJ2-7, with D possibly matching TRBD1 (7 bases). CDR1 and CDR2 from the germline V gene are DFQATT and SNEGSKA (reference sequence). The CDR3 consists of 15 residues. The CDR3 coding sequence is TGCAGTGCCACTTCGAACGGGAACGCCAGGGGGGAGCGGTACTTC. It yields the protein CSATSNGNARGERYF.

V is TRBV20-1 and J is TRBJ2-5; 12 positions match TRBD2. V shed 3 bases and J 5 bases; nucleotides not matched to a gene: 4. Germline assignment: CDR1 DFQATT and CDR2 SNEGSKA (reference sequence). The length of the CDR3 is 14 residues. As DNA, the CDR3 is TGCAGTGCTAGCAGACTAGCGGGAGCGGAGACCCAGTACTTC. It specifies CSASRLAGAETQYF.

This clonotype was observed a few times. Here the CDR3 DNA reads TGTGCCAGTAAGCTAGCGGGAGGGAGCACAGATACGCAGTATTTT. It specifies CASKLAGGSTDTQYF. This chain links TRBV19 with TRBJ2-3; 12 bases are shared with TRBD2. CDR1 is LNHDA and CDR2 is SQIVND in the germline V gene (reference sequence). The CDR3 spans 15 residues. The J segment lost 0 bases and the V segment lost 7 bases, leaving 2 bases of the junction unmatched.

This clonotype was observed a single time. The junction does not match germline at one end; this may be a read error. V is TRBV7-3 and J is TRBJ2-1; D possibly matches TRBD1 or TRBD2 (6 bases each). Germline V gene data show CDR1 as SGHTA and CDR2 as FQGTGA. The CDR3 sequence is 15 residues long. The CDR3 nucleotides are TGTGCCAACAGCTCCACCTTGGGGGGCGCGAGGGAGCAGTTCTTC. It yields the protein CANSSTLGGAREQFF.

The chain recombines TRBV28 with TRBJ2-1, with unresolved D. The CDR3 extends over 16 amino acids. V was cut by 5 bases and J by 3 bases, with 17 bases left in between. Germline V gene sequence: CDR1 MDHEN, CDR2 SYDVKM. The CDR3 protein is CASSQTLVPNYNEQFF. CDR3 in DNA: TGTGCCAGCAGTCAAACCCTAGTTCCAAACTACAATGAGCAGTTCTTC.

The chain recombines TRBV7-9 with TRBJ2-1, with 11 bases lining up with TRBD1. Germline CDR1 and CDR2: SEHNR and FQNEAQ (reference sequence). This CDR3 has 15 residues. After removal of 4 bases from V and 5 bases from J, the junction contained 4 bases not matched to a gene. The chain's CDR3 is CASSSGQGADNEQFF. The CDR3 nucleotides read TGTGCCAGCAGCTCCGGACAGGGGGCGGACAATGAGCAGTTCTTC.

This clonotype appeared many times. The chain recombines TRBV6-1 with TRBJ1-1; D uncertain. Trimming left V 7 bases short and J 1 base short, with 13 bases between. Per the germline V gene, CDR1 is MNHNS and CDR2 is SASEGT. The CDR3 is 14 residues long. The CDR3 nucleotides read TGTGCCAGCACTCGGTCAGCAACGAACACTGAAGCTTTCTTT. It specifies CASTRSATNTEAFF.

This clonotype turned up a few times. The rearrangement uses TRBV5-1 and TRBJ2-1, with D perhaps TRBD1 (6 bases). V was pared by 4 bases and J by 5 bases, with 16 bases between. This CDR3 is 15 amino acids long. CDR1 and CDR2 from the germline V gene are SGHRS and YFSETQ. The CDR3 sequence: CASSPGHSSDNEQFF. The DNA for the CDR3 is TGCGCCAGCAGCCCGGGACATTCGAGTGACAATGAGCAGTTCTTC.